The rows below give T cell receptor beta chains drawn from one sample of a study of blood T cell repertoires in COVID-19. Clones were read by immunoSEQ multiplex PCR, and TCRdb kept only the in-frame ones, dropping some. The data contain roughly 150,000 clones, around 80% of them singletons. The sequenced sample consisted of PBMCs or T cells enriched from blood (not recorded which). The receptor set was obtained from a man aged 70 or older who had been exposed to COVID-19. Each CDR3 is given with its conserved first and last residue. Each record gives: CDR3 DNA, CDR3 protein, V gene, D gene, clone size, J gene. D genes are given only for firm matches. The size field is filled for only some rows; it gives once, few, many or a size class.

TGTGCCAGCAGCTTAAAGCGGGGGGGCGCCTACAATGAGCAGTTCTTC	CASSLKRGGAYNEQFF	TRBV7-2	TRBD2	.	TRBJ2-1
TGCGCCAGCAGTGAAGGGGAACTAGCGGGACAAAATGAGCAGTTCTTC	CASSEGELAGQNEQFF	TRBV10-1	TRBD2	.	TRBJ2-1
TGTGCCAGCAGCCCCGTTCCGGGACAGGGGGCAGACACTGAAGCTTTCTTT	CASSPVPGQGADTEAFF	TRBV7-9	TRBD1	.	TRBJ1-1
TGCAGTGCTACTGACCAACTAGCGGGACCCAATGAGCAGTTCTTC	CSATDQLAGPNEQFF	TRBV20-1	TRBD2	once	TRBJ2-1
TGTGCTAGTGGTTTAAGGGAGCAGGGGAGAGGAGCTGAAGCTTTCTTT	CASGLREQGRGAEAFF	TRBV12-5	.	.	TRBJ1-1
TGTGCCAGCAGGCAGTACCACCTAGGGGGGGCCTATAATTCACCCCTCCACTTT	CASRQYHLGGAYNSPLHF	TRBV28	.	.	TRBJ1-6
TGTGCCAGCACCTACTCCGGGACACAACATAATTCACCCCTCCACTTT	CASTYSGTQHNSPLHF	TRBV6-5	.	few	TRBJ1-6
TGTGCCAGCAGCCCATTCGGACTAGTAATTGCCACCGGGGAGCTGTTTTTT	CASSPFGLVIATGELFF	TRBV5-6	TRBD2	few	TRBJ2-2
TGTGCCAGCATTGGGGGGGCGGTGAGCTATGGCTACACCTTC	CASIGGAVSYGYTF	TRBV28	.	.	TRBJ1-2
TGCGCCAGCAGCTTAGGGGGCGCGAGTGAAAAACTGTTTTTT	CASSLGGASEKLFF	TRBV5-1	TRBD1	.	TRBJ1-4
TGTGCCAGCAGCGTAGCTCCGGCAGGTAGCACAGATACGCAGTATTTT	CASSVAPAGSTDTQYF	TRBV9	.	once	TRBJ2-3
TGTGCCAGCAGCCACAAGCGGGGGGGCTACACCGGGGAGCTGTTTTTT	CASSHKRGGYTGELFF	TRBV13	TRBD2	.	TRBJ2-2
TGTGCCAGTAGTATATTAAAGTCCGGGACTACCAAAAGGGAGCAGTACTTC	CASSILKSGTTKREQYF	TRBV19	TRBD2	.	TRBJ2-7
TGCGCCAGCAGCTTGCGGACAGGGAACTCTAATCAGCCCCAGCATTTT	CASSLRTGNSNQPQHF	TRBV5-1	TRBD1	few	TRBJ1-5
TGTGCCAGCAGCCCCCGGGACAGCCTATACAATGAGCAGTTCTTC	CASSPRDSLYNEQFF	TRBV28	TRBD1	.	TRBJ2-1
TGTGCCAGCAGCGAGCCGGGACAGCTTAATGAGCAGTTCTTC	CASSEPGQLNEQFF	TRBV11-3	TRBD1	.	TRBJ2-1
TGTGCCAGCAGCCCTGGGCCAGCATGGGGCACAGATACGCAGTATTTT	CASSPGPAWGTDTQYF	TRBV11-2	.	.	TRBJ2-3
TGTGCCAGCAGCTTGGTTGGAGGTGGCAAAAACATTCAGTACTTC	CASSLVGGGKNIQYF	TRBV5-4	.	.	TRBJ2-4
TGTGCCATCAGTGAGTCGCTTGGGGGGAGGGGAGCGAACTATGGCTACACCTTC	CAISESLGGRGANYGYTF	TRBV10-3	.	.	TRBJ1-2
TGTGCCAGCAGTTACTCGGTCAGGGGGTCGACTGAAGCTTTCTTT	CASSYSVRGSTEAFF	TRBV6-2/TRBV6-3	TRBD1	once	TRBJ1-1
TGTGCCAGCAGTTCGACAGGGGGCAGATCACCCCTCCACTTT	CASSSTGGRSPLHF	TRBV6-2/TRBV6-3	TRBD1	once	TRBJ1-6
TGTGCCAGCAGCTTGCTTACTGGGACAGCGACTAGCGGGAGGGCCAGGGAGCAGTTCTTC	CASSLLTGTATSGRAREQFF	TRBV28	TRBD2	.	TRBJ2-1
TGCGCCAGCAGCCAAGTAAGCGGGAGGGGTGGGGCCAACGTCCTGACTTTC	CASSQVSGRGGANVLTF	TRBV4-1	TRBD2	.	TRBJ2-6
TGTGCCAGCAGCTGGCGGACAGGAGGACCTGAAGGTACTGAAGCTTTCTTT	CASSWRTGGPEGTEAFF	TRBV13	TRBD1	.	TRBJ1-1
TGCAGCGTTGCCCTCGGACTTAACTATGGCTACACCTTC	CSVALGLNYGYTF	TRBV29-1	.	.	TRBJ1-2
TGTGCCAGCAGTCGTGACGGGGTAGTGAACTATGGCTACACCTTC	CASSRDGVVNYGYTF	TRBV7-2	.	.	TRBJ1-2
TGCGCCAGCAGTGAGGGGAGGCTAGCCTGGGGCAATGAGCAGTTCTTC	CASSEGRLAWGNEQFF	TRBV10-2	.	.	TRBJ2-1
TGTGCCAGCAGCCTTGTAGGAGGTGGCTACACCTTC	CASSLVGGGYTF	TRBV7-9	.	.	TRBJ1-2
TGTGCCAGCAGCTTTGGGGACAGGGTTTTCGAGCAGTACTTC	CASSFGDRVFEQYF	TRBV5-6	TRBD1	.	TRBJ2-7
TGCGCCAGCAGCTCTACTAGCCCTAGCACAGATACGCAGTATTTT	CASSSTSPSTDTQYF	TRBV5-1	.	.	TRBJ2-3
TGCAGCGTTGGACAGGGGGTCGCAGATACGCAGTATTTT	CSVGQGVADTQYF	TRBV29-1	TRBD1	.	TRBJ2-3
TGTGCCAGCAGTAACAGGGAAACCTACGAGCAGTACTTC	CASSNRETYEQYF	TRBV12-3/TRBV12-4	.	.	TRBJ2-7
TGTGCCAGCAGCCTGGGGGCGGGCACTGAAGCTTTCTTT	CASSLGAGTEAFF	TRBV3-1/TRBV3-2	.	.	TRBJ1-1
TGTGCCAGCAGGAGGGACAGCATGAACACTGAAGCTTTCTTT	CASRRDSMNTEAFF	TRBV6-5	TRBD1	few	TRBJ1-1
TGTGCCAGCAGCGCGACAGGAATATCTGAAGCTTTCTTT	CASSATGISEAFF	TRBV7-9	.	.	TRBJ1-1
TGCGCCAGCAGCCAAGACATGGCGGGAGGGCCATACCCCTACGAGCAGTACTTC	CASSQDMAGGPYPYEQYF	TRBV4-3	TRBD2	.	TRBJ2-7
TGTGCCAGCGATAGGGACAGGGGAACTGAAGCTTTCTTT	CASDRDRGTEAFF	TRBV7-9	TRBD1	.	TRBJ1-1
TGTGCCAGCTCACGGGCAGGGGTTCCCAATGAGCAGTTCTTC	CASSRAGVPNEQFF	TRBV18	.	.	TRBJ2-1
TGTGCCAGCAGCTTTAGCGGGGGACGCTACAATGAGCAGTTCTTC	CASSFSGGRYNEQFF	TRBV7-3	TRBD2	once	TRBJ2-1
TGTGCCAGCACCCCCCCGGTTAGCTCTGGAAACACCATATATTTT	CASTPPVSSGNTIYF	TRBV28	.	.	TRBJ1-3
TGTGCCAGCAGCGCTTCTATGAACACTGAAGCTTTCTTT	CASSASMNTEAFF	TRBV9	.	.	TRBJ1-1
TGCGCCAGCAGCCTGCAGACAACTAATGAAAAACTGTTTTTT	CASSLQTTNEKLFF	TRBV5-1	.	.	TRBJ1-4
TGCGCCAGCAGCCAAGAAGGGGAACGACGAAAACTGTTTTTT	CASSQEGERRKLFF	TRBV4-3	.	once	TRBJ1-4
TGTGCCAGCCCGGGGACAGGGACTATGAACACTGAAGCTTTCTTT	CASPGTGTMNTEAFF	TRBV18	TRBD1	.	TRBJ1-1
TGCGCCAGCAGAAGTTTAGACACCGGGGAGCTGTTTTTT	CASRSLDTGELFF	TRBV10-2	.	.	TRBJ2-2
TGTGCCAGCAATATTGAGAAGACAGCGATTAATGAAAAACTGTTTTTT	CASNIEKTAINEKLFF	TRBV7-9	.	.	TRBJ1-4
TGTGCCAGCAGTTTCACAGGGTTAAATGAGCAGTTCTTC	CASSFTGLNEQFF	TRBV7-2	.	.	TRBJ2-1
TGTGCCAGCAGTGCGGGACAGGGCCTCCTAAACTATGGCTACACCTTC	CASSAGQGLLNYGYTF	TRBV2	TRBD1	.	TRBJ1-2
TGTGCCAGCAAATACGCCGACAGGGACTATGGCTACACCTTC	CASKYADRDYGYTF	TRBV28	TRBD1	.	TRBJ1-2
TGTGCCAGCAGCCAAATAGGGGGCGAGCAGTACTTC	CASSQIGGEQYF	TRBV3-1/TRBV3-2	.	.	TRBJ2-7
TGTGCCAGCAGAGTACAGGGTAGAGTTGCTGGAAACACCATATATTTT	CASRVQGRVAGNTIYF	TRBV2	.	few	TRBJ1-3
TGTGCCAGCTCACAGAACAGGGGACAAGAGACCCAGTACTTC	CASSQNRGQETQYF	TRBV18	TRBD1	.	TRBJ2-5
TGCACCAGCAGCGAAGGGCAGGGGAAGTACAATGAGCAGTTCTTC	CTSSEGQGKYNEQFF	TRBV1	.	.	TRBJ2-1
TGTGCCAGCAGCTTAGCGCTAATGCCTAGCGGGGTGAGCTCCTACAATGAGCAGTTCTTC	CASSLALMPSGVSSYNEQFF	TRBV7-2	TRBD2	.	TRBJ2-1
TGTGCCAGCGTCCCTCTAGCGTCCGGGGCCAACGTCCTGACTTTC	CASVPLASGANVLTF	TRBV6-5	.	.	TRBJ2-6
TGTGCCAGCAGTCCAAACCCTAGGCGGGGGGACGAAGAGACCCAGTACTTC	CASSPNPRRGDEETQYF	TRBV7-9	TRBD2	.	TRBJ2-5
TGTGCCAGCAGCCAGGCCGGTCAACCGGGTGAAAAACTGTTTTTT	CASSQAGQPGEKLFF	TRBV3-1/TRBV3-2	.	.	TRBJ1-4